The clone carrying this T cell receptor beta chain was detected only a few times. The antigen is not known. CDR3 length: 12 residues. Between the trimmed V and J ends, which lost 3 bases and 9 bases, there was a span of 9 bases. By quantitative 5'-RACE with molecular barcodes, the TCR beta libraries were made. TCRdb independently ran MiXCR on the 5' RACE reads; one entry per CDR3 protein. Of about 540,000 distinct CDR3 sequences listed, about 13% are singletons. These data belong to a study of CD8 T cells in ankylosing spondylitis. Study observations and caveats: Peripheral blood held disease-linked clones only at relatively low frequency, and these were CD8+. Reportedly, significant enrichment of disease-linked clones occurred in matched ankylosing spondylitis synovial fluid. Past research had described some motif variants in reactive arthritis synovial fluid and blood. Under 10 highly homologous variants formed a TCR beta motif that appeared characteristic of ankylosing spondylitis blood.

Material: blood, either unsorted or a sorted T cell fraction (not recorded which). V usage is TRBV12-3 or TRBV12-4 and J usage is TRBJ2-1, with unresolved D. The origin of this receptor is a male donor with ankylosing spondylitis. CDR3 coding DNA: TGTGCCAGCAGTTTTAGGGTTATTGAGCAGTTCTTC. Its protein product is CASSFRVIEQFF.